This T cell receptor beta chain is drawn from a study of blood T cell repertoires in COVID-19. TCRdb's copy holds only in-frame clones and misses some; the assay was immunoSEQ multiplex PCR. Counted here are about 50,000 clones, 85% to 95% occurring once; the ten biggest clones make up approximately 3%. The receptor was derived from a human donor in a cohort sampled during active COVID-19. The sequenced material came from peripheral blood.

The CDR3 bases are TGTGCCAGCAGTATCGGACAGGGCCAAAACGAGCAGTACTTC. Protein sequence: CASSIGQGQNEQYF. V is TRBV27 and J is TRBJ2-7, with 8 bases identical to TRBD1. Per the germline V gene, CDR1 is MNHEY and CDR2 is SMNVEV (reference sequence). J gave up 5 bases and V 5 bases, and 8 bases lay outside the gene matches. The length of the CDR3 is 14 residues.